This TCR beta chain was retrieved from a study of cytotoxic CD8 clonotypes in ibrutinib-treated CLL. Looking at the study overall: Patients: eleven to twelve relapsed/refractory, more than 14 treatment-naive, some 18 IGHV unmutated. The authors obtained response samples at a median of about 12 months of treatment, range 6 to 36.

The V gene's germline CDR1 is MNHEY and CDR2 SVGAGI. The CDR3 consists of 14 residues. V was clipped by 0 bases and J by 4 bases; unmatched bases: 2. Findings of the study overall: At ibrutinib response, clonality increased, and at progression it declined back toward baseline.

Investigators sought sequencing depths of between 1 in 200,000 and 1 in 1 million T cells. The table came from immunoSEQ multiplex PCR; TCRdb's copy has only in-frame clones and leaves some out. The sample shows approximately 190,000 clones, more than 65% of them seen only once. A remark on this clone: The antigen is undetermined.

The V call is TRBV6-5, the J call TRBJ1-2; 7 positions match TRBD1. Here the sequenced sample was PBMCs, taken after 12 months of ibrutinib treatment. This clonotype originated in a human donor with chronic lymphocytic leukemia. The CDR3 spells CASSYSGTAYGYTF. CDR3 sequence (DNA): TGTGCCAGCAGTTACTCAGGGACAGCCTATGGCTACACCTTC.